This T cell receptor (beta chain) appears in the sequencing data of a study of T cell repertoires in ileal Crohn's disease. Looking at the study overall: 30% to 40% were active smokers at surgery; median disease duration was about 7.5 years. Study results and limitations: Every patient over 26.8% clonality showed endoscopic recurrence.

In regard to this clone: Antigen specificity is unknown.

Measured with immunoSEQ multiplex PCR; TCRdb has only the in-frame clones, and not every one. The data hold roughly 3,400 clones, with approximately 81% observed a single time. Documented time point: neoterminal ileum biopsy at postoperative endoscopy, about 6 months after surgery. The CDR3 spans 12 residues. Trimming took 8 bases from V and 6 from J; bases not matched to a gene: 1. Germline V gives CDR1 MNHNS, CDR2 SASEGT. The clonotype originates from an adult with Crohn's disease. V gene TRBV6-1 combines with J gene TRBJ2-3; 11 bases are a match to TRBD2. The material sequenced was ileal tissue. The CDR3 sequence is CASASGGDTQYF. DNA for the CDR3: TGTGCCAGCGCTAGCGGGGGGGATACGCAGTATTTT.